This T cell receptor beta chain was sequenced during a study of stem cell transplantation in POMP-related autoinflammatory disease. Study context: Impaired MHC class I-dependent CD8+ differentiation was hypothesized from defective thymoproteasomes. CD8+ T cells were low and CD4+ cells naive-skewed before transplant.

Here immunoSEQ multiplex PCR was the method, and the copy in TCRdb shows in-frame clones only, minus some. The sample consists of about 11,000 clones, around 84% of them appearing once. Prominent immunodeficiency with autoinflammation defined PRAID. Note on this clone: The antigen is undetermined.

Study-wide findings and caveats: Across all analyzed T-cell subsets, patients with PRAID tended toward reduced diversity and increased clonality. Patients with PRAID showed a restricted number of unique TRB V-J gene pairings.

Looked up from germline, CDR1 is SGHRS and CDR2 is YFSETQ. CDR3 length: 15 amino acids. The trim removed 1 base at V and 4 bases at J, leaving 4 bases unmatched. The receptor comes from a human donor with POMP-related autoinflammation and immune dysregulation (PRAID). The J gene is TRBJ2-1, the V gene TRBV5-1, with 8 bases fitting TRBD2. The sequences come from CD8+ T cells from PBMCs, collected before stem cell transplantation. For the CDR3, the DNA is TGCGCCAGCAGCTTGTACACTAGCGGATACAATGAGCAGTTCTTC. Encoded protein: CASSLYTSGYNEQFF.